Below, one T cell receptor beta chain is given with its context. Its antigen remains unknown. The CDR3 runs 12 residues. CDR1 and CDR2 (germline): SGDLS, YYNGEE. V lost 2 bases to trimming and J lost 9 bases, with 9 bases between them. No fewer than two post-ART and no fewer than one pre-ART PBMC samples existed for each donor. This sample is drawn from a study of long-term antiretroviral therapy in people with HIV. Study information: Some samples came about a decade before the 2015 immediate-ART recommendation, and these were the earliest.

Version v3.0 of the immunoSEQ assay ran at survey level. What sequencing targeted per sample was about 35,000-55,000 T-cell genomes. Sequenced by immunoSEQ multiplex PCR; TCRdb stores in-frame clones only, minus some. The data contain about 33,000 clones, roughly 97% of them singletons. Whole-study findings and limits: Subsequent to ART, diversity was augmented yet persisted below that of transplant donor controls.

The chain carries TRBV9 and TRBJ2-1; D is unclear. Source: unsorted PBMCs, taken 6.9 years after starting antiretroviral therapy. The sequence derives from a man in his thirties or forties with HIV. CDR3 DNA: TGTGCCAGCAGCGTTACTTATGGTGAGCAGTTCTTC. It encodes CASSVTYGEQFF.